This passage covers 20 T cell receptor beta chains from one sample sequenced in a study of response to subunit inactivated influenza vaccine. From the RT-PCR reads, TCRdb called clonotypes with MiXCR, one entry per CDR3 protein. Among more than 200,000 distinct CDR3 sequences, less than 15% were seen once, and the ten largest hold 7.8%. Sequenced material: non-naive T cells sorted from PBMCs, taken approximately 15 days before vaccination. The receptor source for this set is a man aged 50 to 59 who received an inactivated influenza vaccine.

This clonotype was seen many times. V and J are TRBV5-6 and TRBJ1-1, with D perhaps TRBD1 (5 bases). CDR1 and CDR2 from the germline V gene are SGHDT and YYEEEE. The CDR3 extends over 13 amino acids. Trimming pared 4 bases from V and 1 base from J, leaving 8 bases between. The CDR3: CASSRGGNTEAFF. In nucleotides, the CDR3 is TGTGCCAGCAGCCGGGGCGGGAACACTGAAGCTTTCTTT.

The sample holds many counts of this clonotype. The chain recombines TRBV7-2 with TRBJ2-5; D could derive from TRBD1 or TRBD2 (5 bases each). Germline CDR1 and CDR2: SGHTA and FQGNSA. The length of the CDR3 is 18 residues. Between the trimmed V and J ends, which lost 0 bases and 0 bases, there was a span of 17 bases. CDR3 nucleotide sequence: TGTGCCAGCAGCTTAGCGCTAAGAGGGACCAGGTACCAAGAGACCCAGTACTTC. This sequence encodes CASSLALRGTRYQETQYF.

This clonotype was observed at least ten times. The CDR3 loop is CASSSLPETGLLISGANVLTF. CDR3 nucleotides: TGTGCCAGCAGCTCCTTGCCCGAGACAGGACTACTTATCTCTGGGGCCAACGTCCTGACTTTC. The V call is TRBV7-6, the J call TRBJ2-6; D is perhaps TRBD1 or TRBD2 (6 bases each). Trimming pared 4 bases from V and 0 bases from J, leaving 25 bases between. There are 21 residues in the CDR3. Germline lookup yields CDR1 SGHVS and CDR2 FNYEAQ.

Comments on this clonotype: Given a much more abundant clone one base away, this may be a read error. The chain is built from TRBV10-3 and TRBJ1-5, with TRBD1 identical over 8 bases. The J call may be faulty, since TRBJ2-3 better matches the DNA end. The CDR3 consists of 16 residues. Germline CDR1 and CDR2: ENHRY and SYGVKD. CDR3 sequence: CAISESSRGPNQPQYF. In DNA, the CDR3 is TGTGCCATCAGTGAGTCGTCCAGGGGGCCCAATCAGCCCCAGTATTTT.

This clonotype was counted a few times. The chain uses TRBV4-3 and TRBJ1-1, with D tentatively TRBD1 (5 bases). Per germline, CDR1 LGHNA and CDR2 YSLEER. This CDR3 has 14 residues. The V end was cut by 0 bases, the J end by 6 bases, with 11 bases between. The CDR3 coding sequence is TGCGCCAGCAGCCAAGATACGGGGGGACCTGAAGCTTTCTTT. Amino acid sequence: CASSQDTGGPEAFF.

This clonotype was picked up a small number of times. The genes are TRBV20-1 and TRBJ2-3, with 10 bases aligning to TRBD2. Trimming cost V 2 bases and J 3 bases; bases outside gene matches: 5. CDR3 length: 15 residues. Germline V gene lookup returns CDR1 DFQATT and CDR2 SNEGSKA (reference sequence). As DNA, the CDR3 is TGCAGTGCTAGAACCGGGACTAGCGCGACAGATACGCAGTATTTT. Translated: CSARTGTSATDTQYF.

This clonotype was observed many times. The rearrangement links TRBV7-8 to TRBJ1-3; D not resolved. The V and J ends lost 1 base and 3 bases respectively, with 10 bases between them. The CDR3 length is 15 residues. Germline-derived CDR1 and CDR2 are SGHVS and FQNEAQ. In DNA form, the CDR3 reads TGTGCCAGCAGCTTAGGGGTAACGGATGGAAACACCATATATTTT. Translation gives CASSLGVTDGNTIYF.

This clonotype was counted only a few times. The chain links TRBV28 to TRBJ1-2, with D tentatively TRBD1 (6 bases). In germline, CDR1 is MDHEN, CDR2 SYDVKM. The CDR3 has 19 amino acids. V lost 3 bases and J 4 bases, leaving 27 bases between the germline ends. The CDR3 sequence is CASSLFSGLGSGGFYGYTF. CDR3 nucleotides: TGTGCCAGCAGTTTGTTTTCGGGTTTGGGATCCGGGGGCTTCTATGGCTACACCTTC.

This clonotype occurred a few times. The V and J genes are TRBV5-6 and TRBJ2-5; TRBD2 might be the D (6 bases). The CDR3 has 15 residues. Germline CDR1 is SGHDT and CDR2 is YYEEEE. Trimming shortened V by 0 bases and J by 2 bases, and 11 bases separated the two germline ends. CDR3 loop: CASSLVVAEQETQYF. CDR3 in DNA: TGTGCCAGCAGCTTGGTGGTAGCGGAACAAGAGACCCAGTACTTC. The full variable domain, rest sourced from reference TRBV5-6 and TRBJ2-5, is DAGVTQSPTHLIKTRGQQVTLRCSPKSGHDTVSWYQQALGQGPQFIFQYYEEEERQRGNFPDRFSGHQFPNYSSELNVNALLLGDSALYLCASSLVVAEQETQYFGPGTRLLVL.

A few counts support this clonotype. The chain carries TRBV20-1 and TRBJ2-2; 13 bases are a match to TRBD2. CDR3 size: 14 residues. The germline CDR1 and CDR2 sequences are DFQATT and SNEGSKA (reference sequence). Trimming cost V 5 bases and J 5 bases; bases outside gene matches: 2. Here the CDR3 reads CSAGLAGVTGELFF. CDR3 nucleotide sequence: TGCAGTGCTGGACTAGCGGGAGTTACCGGGGAGCTGTTTTTT.

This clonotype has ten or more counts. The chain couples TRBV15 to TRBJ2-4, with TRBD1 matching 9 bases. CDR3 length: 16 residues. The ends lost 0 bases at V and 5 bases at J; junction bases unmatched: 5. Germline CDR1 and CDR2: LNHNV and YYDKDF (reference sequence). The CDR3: CATSRDIGQGQNIQYF. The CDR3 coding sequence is TGTGCCACCAGCAGAGACATAGGACAGGGGCAAAACATTCAGTACTTC. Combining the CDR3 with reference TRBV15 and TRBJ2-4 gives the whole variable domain DAMVIQNPRYQVTQFGKPVTLSCSQTLNHNVMYWYQQKSSQAPKLLFHYYDKDFNNEADTPDNFQSRRPNTSFCFLDIRSPGLGDTAMYLCATSRDIGQGQNIQYFGAGTRLSVL.

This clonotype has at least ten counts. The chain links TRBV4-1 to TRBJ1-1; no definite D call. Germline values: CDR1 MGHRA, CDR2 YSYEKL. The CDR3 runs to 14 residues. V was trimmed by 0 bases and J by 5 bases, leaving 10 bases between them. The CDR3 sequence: CASSQDSGRTEAFF. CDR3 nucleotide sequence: TGCGCCAGCAGCCAAGATTCCGGACGGACTGAAGCTTTCTTT.

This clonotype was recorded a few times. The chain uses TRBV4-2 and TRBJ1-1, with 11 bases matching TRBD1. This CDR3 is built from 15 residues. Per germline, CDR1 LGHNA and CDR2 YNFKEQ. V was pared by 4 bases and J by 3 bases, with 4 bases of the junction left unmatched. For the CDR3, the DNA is TGTGCCAGCAGCCTTGGGACAGGGGGTTACACTGAAGCTTTCTTT. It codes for CASSLGTGGYTEAFF.

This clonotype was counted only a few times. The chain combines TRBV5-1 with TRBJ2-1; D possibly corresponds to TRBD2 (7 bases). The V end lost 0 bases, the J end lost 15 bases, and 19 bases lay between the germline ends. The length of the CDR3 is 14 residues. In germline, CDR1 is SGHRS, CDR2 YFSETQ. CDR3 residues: CASSLAGGDRTLFF. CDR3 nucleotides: TGCGCCAGCAGCTTGGCGGGGGGCGACAGAACCCTGTTCTTC.

DNA for the CDR3: TGCGCCAGCAGCCAAGAGGGAACAGTGGGTGAAAAACTGTTTTTT. It is translated as CASSQEGTVGEKLFF. V is TRBV4-1 and J is TRBJ1-4, with unresolved D. V gave up 0 bases and J gave up 7 bases, with 12 bases separating them. CDR1 and CDR2 (germline): MGHRA, YSYEKL. The CDR3 contains 15 residues.

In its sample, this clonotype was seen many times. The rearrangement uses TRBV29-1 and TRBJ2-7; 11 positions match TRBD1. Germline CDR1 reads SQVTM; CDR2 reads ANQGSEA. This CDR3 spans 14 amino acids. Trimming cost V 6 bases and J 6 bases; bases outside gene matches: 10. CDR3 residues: CSVERDRGSSEQYF. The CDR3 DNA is TGCAGCGTAGAAAGGGACAGGGGGAGTTCCGAGCAGTACTTC.

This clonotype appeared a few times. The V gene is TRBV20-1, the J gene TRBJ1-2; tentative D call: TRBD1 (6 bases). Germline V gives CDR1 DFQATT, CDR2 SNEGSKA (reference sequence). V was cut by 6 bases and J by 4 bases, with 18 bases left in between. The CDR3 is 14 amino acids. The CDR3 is CSAPGLPGAYGYTF. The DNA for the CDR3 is TGCAGTGCCCCAGGGCTGCCGGGGGCCTATGGCTACACCTTC.

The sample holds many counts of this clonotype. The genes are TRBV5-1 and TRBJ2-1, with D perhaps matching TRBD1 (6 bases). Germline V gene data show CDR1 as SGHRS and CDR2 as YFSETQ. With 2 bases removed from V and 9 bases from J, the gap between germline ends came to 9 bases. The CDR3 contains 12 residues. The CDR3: CASSLSRGEQFF. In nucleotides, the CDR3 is TGCGCCAGCAGCTTAAGCAGGGGTGAGCAGTTCTTC.

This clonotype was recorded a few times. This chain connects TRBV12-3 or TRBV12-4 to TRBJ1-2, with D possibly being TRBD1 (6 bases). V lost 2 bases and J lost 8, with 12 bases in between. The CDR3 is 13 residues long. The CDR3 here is CASSLRRGFGYTF. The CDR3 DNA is TGTGCCAGCAGTTTAAGAAGGGGGTTCGGCTACACCTTC.

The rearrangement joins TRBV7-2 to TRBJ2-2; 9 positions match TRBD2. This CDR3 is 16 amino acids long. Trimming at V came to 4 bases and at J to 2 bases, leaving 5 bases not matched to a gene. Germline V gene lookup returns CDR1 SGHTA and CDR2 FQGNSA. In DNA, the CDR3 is TGTGCCAGCAGCTCGATAGCGGGGGCCAACACCGGGGAGCTGTTTTTT. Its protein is CASSSIAGANTGELFF.